This T cell receptor (beta chain) emerged from a study of blood T cell repertoires in COVID-19. At the level of the study: Sample material is recorded as cDNA or gDNA derived from T cells, B-cell-depleted T cells, or PBMCs.

Recovered status in Cohort 3 required two negative PCRs, clearance, or symptom resolution. The CDR3 spans 13 residues. V was pared by 6 bases and J by 7 bases, with 6 bases of the junction left unmatched. Sequencing was performed with immunoSEQ multiplex PCR; in TCRdb, only in-frame clones are kept and a portion is missing. Of 150,000 to 200,000 clones listed, approximately 88% were seen once; the top ten hold 10% to 15%. The chain has TRBV12-3 or TRBV12-4 and TRBJ1-5, with 7 bases matching TRBD1. Sequenced: PBMCs or T cells enriched from blood (not recorded which). This TCR derives from a woman aged 55-70 years who had recovered from COVID-19. CDR3 amino acids: CASREQGKQPQHF. The CDR3 DNA sequence: TGTGCCAGCAGGGAACAGGGGAAGCAGCCCCAGCATTTT.